Reported below is one T cell receptor (beta chain). This sample was taken from a study of shared clonotypes between healthy human individuals. The CDR3 spans 15 residues. CDR1 is SGHNT, CDR2 YYREEE, per germline (reference sequence). The V gene lost 0 bases and the J gene lost 0 bases, with 8 bases spanning the gap. Healthy HIV-negative adults with no recent acute infections or vaccinations were recruited as donors. Clones were read by immunoSEQ multiplex PCR, and TCRdb kept only the in-frame ones, dropping some. The table includes approximately 980,000 clones, about three quarters detected once. This sequence was found in a young man in good health. The chain has TRBV5-4 and TRBJ2-3; weak D call: TRBD2 (6 bases). Source material: memory CD4+ T cells sorted from blood. Subset of the sample: CD45RA-negative fraction. The chain's CDR3 is CASSLERESTDTQYF. For the CDR3, the DNA is TGTGCCAGCAGCTTGGAACGGGAGAGCACAGATACGCAGTATTTT.